The TCR beta chain under discussion was sequenced for a study of T cell repertoires in cytomegalovirus infection. One entry per CDR3 protein, called by TCRdb with MiXCR from the reads. The table includes approximately 750,000 distinct CDR3 sequences, 35% to 45% detected once. This CDR3 region has 17 residues. Germline V gives CDR1 MNHEY, CDR2 SVGAGI. V lost 4 bases to trimming and J lost 6 bases; unmatched junction nucleotides: 17. This sequence was found in a human donor in good health (CMV status not recorded). Some clones in this sample may be carry-over from other donors' samples. Sequencing was carried out using PBMCs. This rearrangement joins TRBV6-5 to TRBJ2-7; 8 bases line up with TRBD1. Here the CDR3 DNA reads TGTGCCAGCAGTTCGTTAAGTATCGGACAGGGAACCTCCGAGCAGTACTTC. Protein sequence: CASSSLSIGQGTSEQYF.